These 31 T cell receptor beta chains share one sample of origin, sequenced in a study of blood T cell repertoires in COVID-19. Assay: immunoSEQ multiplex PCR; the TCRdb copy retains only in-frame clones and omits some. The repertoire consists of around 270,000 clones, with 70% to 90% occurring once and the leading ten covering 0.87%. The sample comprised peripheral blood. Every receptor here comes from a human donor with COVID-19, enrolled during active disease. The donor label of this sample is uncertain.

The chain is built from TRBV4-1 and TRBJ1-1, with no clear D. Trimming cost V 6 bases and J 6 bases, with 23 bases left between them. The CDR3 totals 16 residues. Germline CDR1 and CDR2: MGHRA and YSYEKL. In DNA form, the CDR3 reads TGCGCCAGCAGACTCCGGGTCTCTTTCGAGGGCGCTGAAGCTTTCTTT. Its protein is CASRLRVSFEGAEAFF.

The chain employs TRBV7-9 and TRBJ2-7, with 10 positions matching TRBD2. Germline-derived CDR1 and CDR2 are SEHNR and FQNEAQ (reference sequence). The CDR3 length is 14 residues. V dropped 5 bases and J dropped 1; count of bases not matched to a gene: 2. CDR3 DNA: TGTGCCAGCAGCCCTAGCGGGGGATCCTACGAGCAGTACTTC. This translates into CASSPSGGSYEQYF.

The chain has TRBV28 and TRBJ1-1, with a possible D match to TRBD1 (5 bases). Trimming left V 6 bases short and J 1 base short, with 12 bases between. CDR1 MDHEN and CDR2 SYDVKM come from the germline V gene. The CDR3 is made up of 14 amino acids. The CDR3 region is CASSLFRENTEAFF. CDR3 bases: TGTGCCAGCAGCCTCTTCAGGGAGAACACTGAAGCTTTCTTT.

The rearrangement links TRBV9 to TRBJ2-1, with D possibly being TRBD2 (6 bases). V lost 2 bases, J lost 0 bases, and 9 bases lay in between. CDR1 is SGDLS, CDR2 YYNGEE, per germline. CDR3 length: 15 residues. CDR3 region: CASSVWGGSYNEQFF. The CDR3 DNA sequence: TGTGCCAGCAGCGTTTGGGGAGGCTCCTACAATGAGCAGTTCTTC.

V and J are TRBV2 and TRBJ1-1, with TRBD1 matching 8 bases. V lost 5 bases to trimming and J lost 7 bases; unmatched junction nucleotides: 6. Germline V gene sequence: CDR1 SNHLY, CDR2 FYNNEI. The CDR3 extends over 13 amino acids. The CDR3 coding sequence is TGTGCCAGCAGTCGCGACAGGGGCCGTGAAGCTTTCTTT. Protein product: CASSRDRGREAFF.

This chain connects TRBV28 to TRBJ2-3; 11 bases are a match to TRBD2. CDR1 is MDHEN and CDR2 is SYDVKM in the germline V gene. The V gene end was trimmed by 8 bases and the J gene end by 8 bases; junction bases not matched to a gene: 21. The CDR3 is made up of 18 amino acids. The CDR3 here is CASPPRGSLAGDRGTQYF. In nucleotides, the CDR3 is TGTGCCAGCCCCCCGAGGGGATCACTAGCGGGGGATAGAGGTACGCAGTATTTT.

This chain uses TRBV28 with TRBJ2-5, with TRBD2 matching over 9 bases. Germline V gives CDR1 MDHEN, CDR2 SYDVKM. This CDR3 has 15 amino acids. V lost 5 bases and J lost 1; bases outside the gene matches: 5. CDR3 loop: CASSAGGTAQETQYF. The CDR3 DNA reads TGTGCCAGCAGTGCGGGAGGGACAGCCCAAGAGACCCAGTACTTC.

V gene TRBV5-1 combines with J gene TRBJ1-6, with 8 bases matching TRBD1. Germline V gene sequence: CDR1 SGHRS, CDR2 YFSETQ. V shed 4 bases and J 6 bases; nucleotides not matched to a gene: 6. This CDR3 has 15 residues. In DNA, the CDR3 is TGCGCCAGCAGCGTACAGGGGGTTCGTAATTCACCCCTCCACTTT. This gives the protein CASSVQGVRNSPLHF.

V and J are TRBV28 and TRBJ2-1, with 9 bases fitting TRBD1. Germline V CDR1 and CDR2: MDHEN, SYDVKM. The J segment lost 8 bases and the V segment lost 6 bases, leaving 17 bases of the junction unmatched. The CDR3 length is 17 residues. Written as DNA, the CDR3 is TGTGCCAGCAGCAAAACCGGGTCGGGACAGGGAAGGCATGAGCAGTTCTTC. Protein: CASSKTGSGQGRHEQFF.

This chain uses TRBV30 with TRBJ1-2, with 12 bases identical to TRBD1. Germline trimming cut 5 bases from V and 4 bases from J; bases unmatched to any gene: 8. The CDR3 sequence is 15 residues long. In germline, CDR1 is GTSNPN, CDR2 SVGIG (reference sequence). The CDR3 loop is CAWSPGQGAIYGYTF. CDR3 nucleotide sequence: TGTGCCTGGTCGCCGGGACAGGGGGCAATCTATGGCTACACCTTC.

CDR3 coding DNA: TGTGCCAGCAGCGTAGGGGCAGTAGCTAATGAAAAACTGTTTTTT. The encoded protein is CASSVGAVANEKLFF. The genes are TRBV9 and TRBJ1-4; D not certain. Germline loops: CDR1 SGDLS, CDR2 YYNGEE. The CDR3 length is 15 residues. With 0 bases removed from V and 3 bases from J, the gap between germline ends came to 9 bases.

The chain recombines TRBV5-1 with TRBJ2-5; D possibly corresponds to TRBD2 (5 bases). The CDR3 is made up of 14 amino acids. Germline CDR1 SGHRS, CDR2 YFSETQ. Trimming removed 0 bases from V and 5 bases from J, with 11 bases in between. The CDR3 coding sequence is TGCGCCAGCAGCTTGGCGGGGAGAGAGGAGACCCAGTACTTC. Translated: CASSLAGREETQYF. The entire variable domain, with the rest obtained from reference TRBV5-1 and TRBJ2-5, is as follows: KAGVTQTPRYLIKTRGQQVTLSCSPISGHRSVSWYQQTPGQGLQFLFEYFSETQRNKGNFPGRFSGRQFSNSRSEMNVSTLELGDSALYLCASSLAGREETQYFGPGTRLLVL.

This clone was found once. The CDR3 DNA follows: TGCAGCGAAGGGGTATACTACGAGCAGTACTTC. Encoded protein: CSEGVYYEQYF. J is TRBJ2-7 and V is TRBV29-1; TRBD1 is a possible D gene (5 bases). V was trimmed by 7 bases and J by 3 bases, leaving 10 bases between them. CDR1 is SQVTM, CDR2 ANQGSEA, per germline. CDR3 length: 11 residues.

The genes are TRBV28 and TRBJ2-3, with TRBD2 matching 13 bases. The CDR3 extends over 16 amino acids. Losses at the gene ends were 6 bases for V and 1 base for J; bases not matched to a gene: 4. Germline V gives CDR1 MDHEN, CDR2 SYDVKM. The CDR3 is CASSEGLAGGTDTQYF. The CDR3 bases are TGTGCCAGCAGCGAAGGACTAGCGGGGGGCACAGATACGCAGTATTTT.

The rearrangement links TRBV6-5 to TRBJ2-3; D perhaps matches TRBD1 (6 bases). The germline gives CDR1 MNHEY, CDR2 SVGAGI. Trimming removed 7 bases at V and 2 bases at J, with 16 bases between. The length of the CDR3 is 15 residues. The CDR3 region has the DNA TGTGCCAGCACACCCCAGGGGATAATCACAGATACGCAGTATTTT. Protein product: CASTPQGIITDTQYF.

The CDR3 DNA follows: TGTGCCAGCAGCTATGGACAGGATCAGCCCCAGCATTTT. This codes for CASSYGQDQPQHF. J is TRBJ1-5 and V is TRBV7-6, with 7 bases matching TRBD1. With 4 bases clipped from V and 5 bases from J, the junction kept 2 bases outside the gene matches. The CDR3 consists of 13 residues. The germline V gene encodes CDR1 SGHVS and CDR2 FNYEAQ.

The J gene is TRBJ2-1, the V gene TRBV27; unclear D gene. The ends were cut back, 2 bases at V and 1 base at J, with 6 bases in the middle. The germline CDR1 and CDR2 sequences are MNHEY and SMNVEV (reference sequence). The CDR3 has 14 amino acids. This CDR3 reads CASSLIVSYNEQFF. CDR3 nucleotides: TGTGCCAGCAGTTTAATAGTTTCCTACAATGAGCAGTTCTTC.

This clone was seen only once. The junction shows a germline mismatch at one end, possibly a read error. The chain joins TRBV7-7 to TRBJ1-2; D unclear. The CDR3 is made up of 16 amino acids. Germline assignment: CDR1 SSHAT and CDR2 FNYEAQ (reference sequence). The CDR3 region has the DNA TGTGCTAGCAGCTTCCCGGACGGGAACTATAACTATGGCTACACCTTC. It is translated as CASSFPDGNYNYGYTF.

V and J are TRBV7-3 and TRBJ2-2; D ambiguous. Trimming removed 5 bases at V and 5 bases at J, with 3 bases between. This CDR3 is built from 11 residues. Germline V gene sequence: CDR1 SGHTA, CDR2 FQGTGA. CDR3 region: CASSLTGELFF. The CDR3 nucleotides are TGTGCCAGCAGCCTTACCGGGGAGCTGTTTTTT. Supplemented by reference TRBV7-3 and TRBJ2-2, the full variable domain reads GAGVSQTPSNKVTEKGKYVELRCDPISGHTALYWYRQSLGQGPEFLIYFQGTGAADDSGLPNDRFFAVRPEGSVSTLKIQRTERGDSAVYLCASSLTGELFFGEGSRLTVL.

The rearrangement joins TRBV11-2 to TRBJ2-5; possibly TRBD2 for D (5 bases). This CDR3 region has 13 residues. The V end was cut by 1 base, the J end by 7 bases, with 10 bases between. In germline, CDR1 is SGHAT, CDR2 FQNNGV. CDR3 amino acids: CASSLGREGTQYF. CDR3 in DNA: TGTGCCAGCAGCTTAGGCCGTGAGGGGACCCAGTACTTC.

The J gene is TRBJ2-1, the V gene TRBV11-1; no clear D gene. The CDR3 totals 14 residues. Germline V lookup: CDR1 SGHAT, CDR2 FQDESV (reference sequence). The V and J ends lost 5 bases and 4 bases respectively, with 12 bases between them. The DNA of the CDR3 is TGTGCCAGCAGCCCACGGGTGTCGTACAATGAGCAGTTCTTC. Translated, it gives CASSPRVSYNEQFF.

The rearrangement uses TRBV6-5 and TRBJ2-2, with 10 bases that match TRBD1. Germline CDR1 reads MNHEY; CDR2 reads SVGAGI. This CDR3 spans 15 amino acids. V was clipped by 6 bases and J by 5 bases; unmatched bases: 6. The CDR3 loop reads CASSLGQGGTGELFF. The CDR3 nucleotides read TGTGCCAGCAGCCTCGGACAGGGGGGAACCGGGGAGCTGTTTTTT.

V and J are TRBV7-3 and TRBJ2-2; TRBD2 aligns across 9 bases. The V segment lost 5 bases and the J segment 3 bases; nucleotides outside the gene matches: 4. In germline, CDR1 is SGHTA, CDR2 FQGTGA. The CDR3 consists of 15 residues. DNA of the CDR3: TGTGCCAGCAGCCTAGCGGGGCATCACACCGGGGAGCTGTTTTTT. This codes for CASSLAGHHTGELFF.

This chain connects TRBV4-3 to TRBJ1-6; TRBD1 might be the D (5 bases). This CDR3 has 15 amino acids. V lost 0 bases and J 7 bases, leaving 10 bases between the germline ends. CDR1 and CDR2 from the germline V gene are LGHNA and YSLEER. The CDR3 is CASSQDGGGNSPLHF. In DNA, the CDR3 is TGCGCCAGCAGCCAAGATGGGGGGGGAAATTCACCCCTCCACTTT.

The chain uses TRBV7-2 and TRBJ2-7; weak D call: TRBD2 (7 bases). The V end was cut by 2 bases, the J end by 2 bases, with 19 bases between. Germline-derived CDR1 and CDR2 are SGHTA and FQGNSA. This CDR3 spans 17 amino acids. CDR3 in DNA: TGTGCCAGCAGCTTACCAAGTAGGGGGGGAGTGCCCTACGAGCAGTACTTC. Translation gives CASSLPSRGGVPYEQYF.

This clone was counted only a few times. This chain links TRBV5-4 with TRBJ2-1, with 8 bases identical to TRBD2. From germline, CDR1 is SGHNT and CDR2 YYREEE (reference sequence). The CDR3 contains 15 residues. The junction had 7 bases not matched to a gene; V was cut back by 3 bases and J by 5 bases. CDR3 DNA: TGTGCCAGCAGCTCCGGGACTAGTAACCACAATGAGCAGTTCTTC. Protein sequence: CASSSGTSNHNEQFF.

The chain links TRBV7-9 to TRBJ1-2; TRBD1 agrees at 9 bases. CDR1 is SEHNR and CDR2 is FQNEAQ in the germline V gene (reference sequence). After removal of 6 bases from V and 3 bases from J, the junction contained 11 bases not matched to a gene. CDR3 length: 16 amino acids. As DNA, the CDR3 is TGTGCCAGCAGTTTCCCACAGGGGGCGGGTGACTATGGCTACACCTTC. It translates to CASSFPQGAGDYGYTF.

Here the CDR3 DNA reads TGTGCCAGCAGTTTCTTGAACACTGAAGCTTTCTTT. Its protein product is CASSFLNTEAFF. This chain connects TRBV28 to TRBJ1-1, with no clear D. V dropped 3 bases and J dropped 0 bases, with 2 bases sitting between them. This CDR3 is 12 amino acids long. Germline V gene data show CDR1 as MDHEN and CDR2 as SYDVKM.

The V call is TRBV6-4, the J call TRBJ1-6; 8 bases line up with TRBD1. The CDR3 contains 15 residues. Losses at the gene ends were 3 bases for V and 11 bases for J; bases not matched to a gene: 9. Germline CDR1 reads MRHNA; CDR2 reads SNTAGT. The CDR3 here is CASSEMTGDGAPLHF. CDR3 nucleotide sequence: TGTGCCAGCAGTGAAATGACAGGGGATGGCGCACCCCTCCACTTT.

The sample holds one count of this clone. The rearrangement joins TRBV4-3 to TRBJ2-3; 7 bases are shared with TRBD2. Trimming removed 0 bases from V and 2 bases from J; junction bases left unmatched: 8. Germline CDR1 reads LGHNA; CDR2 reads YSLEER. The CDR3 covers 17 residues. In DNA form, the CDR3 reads TGCGCCAGCAGCCAAGATGCGGGAGCCTTTTCCACAGATACGCAGTATTTT. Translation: CASSQDAGAFSTDTQYF.

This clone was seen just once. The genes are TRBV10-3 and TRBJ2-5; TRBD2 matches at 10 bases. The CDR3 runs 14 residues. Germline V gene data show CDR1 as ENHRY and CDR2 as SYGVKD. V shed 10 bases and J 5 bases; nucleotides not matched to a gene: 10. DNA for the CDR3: TGTGCCACCGGCCTAGCGGGAGAAGGGGAGACCCAGTACTTC. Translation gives CATGLAGEGETQYF.